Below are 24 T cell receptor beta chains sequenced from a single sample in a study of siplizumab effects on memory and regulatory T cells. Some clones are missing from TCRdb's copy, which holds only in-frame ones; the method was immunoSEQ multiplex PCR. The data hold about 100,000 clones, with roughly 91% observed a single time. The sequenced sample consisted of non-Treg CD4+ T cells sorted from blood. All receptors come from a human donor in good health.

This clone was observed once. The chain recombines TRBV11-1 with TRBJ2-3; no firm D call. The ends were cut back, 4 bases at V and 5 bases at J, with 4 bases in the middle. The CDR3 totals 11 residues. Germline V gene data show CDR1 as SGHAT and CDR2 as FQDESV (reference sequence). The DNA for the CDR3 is TGTGCCAGCAGCTCGGGAGATACGCAGTATTTT. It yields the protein CASSSGDTQYF.

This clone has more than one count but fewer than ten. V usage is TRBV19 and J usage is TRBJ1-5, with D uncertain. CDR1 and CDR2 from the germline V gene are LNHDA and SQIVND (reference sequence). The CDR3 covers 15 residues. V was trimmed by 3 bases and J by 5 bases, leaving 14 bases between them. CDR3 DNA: TGTGCCAGTAGTATCTTCGGTTTGGTTTATCAGCCCCAGCATTTT. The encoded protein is CASSIFGLVYQPQHF.

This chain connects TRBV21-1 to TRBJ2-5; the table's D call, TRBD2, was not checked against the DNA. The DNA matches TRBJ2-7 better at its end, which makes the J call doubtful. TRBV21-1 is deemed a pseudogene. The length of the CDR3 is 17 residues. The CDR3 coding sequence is TGTGCCAGCAGCGCCCGGCCACGGGATAGCGGGACCTACGAGCAGTACTTC. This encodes CASSARPRDSGTYEQYF.

CDR3 nucleotide sequence: TGTGCCAGCGGAATTAGCGGGAGAAATGAGCAGTTCTTC. As protein: CASGISGRNEQFF. The rearrangement uses TRBV25-1 and TRBJ2-1, with 9 bases identical to TRBD2. In germline, CDR1 is MGHDK, CDR2 SYGVNS. The CDR3 totals 13 residues. The V and J ends lost 8 bases and 7 bases, in that order; junction bases with no gene match: 6.

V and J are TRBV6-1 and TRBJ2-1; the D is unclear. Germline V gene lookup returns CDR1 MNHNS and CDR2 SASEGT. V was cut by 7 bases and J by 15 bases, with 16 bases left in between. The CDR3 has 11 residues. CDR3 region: CASTLIAITFF. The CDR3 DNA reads TGTGCCAGCACCCTAATCGCAATAACGTTCTTC.

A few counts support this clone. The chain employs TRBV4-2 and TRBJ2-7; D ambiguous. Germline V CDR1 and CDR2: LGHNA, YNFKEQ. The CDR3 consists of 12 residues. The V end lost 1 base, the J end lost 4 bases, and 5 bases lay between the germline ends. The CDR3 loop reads CASSQAGYEQYF. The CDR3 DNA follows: TGTGCCAGCAGCCAAGCCGGGTACGAGCAGTACTTC.

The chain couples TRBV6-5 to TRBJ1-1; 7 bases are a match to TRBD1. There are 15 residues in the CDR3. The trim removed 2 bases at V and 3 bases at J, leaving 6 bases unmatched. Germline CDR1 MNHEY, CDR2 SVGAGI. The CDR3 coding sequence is TGTGCCAGCAGTTACAACAGGGGTAGAGACACTGAAGCTTTCTTT. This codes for CASSYNRGRDTEAFF.

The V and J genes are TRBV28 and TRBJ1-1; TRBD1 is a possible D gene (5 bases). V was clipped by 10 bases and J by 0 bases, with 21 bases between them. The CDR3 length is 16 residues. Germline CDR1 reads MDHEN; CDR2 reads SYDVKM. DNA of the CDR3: TGTGCCACCATCCCACCGGGGGGACCATTGAACACTGAAGCTTTCTTT. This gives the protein CATIPPGGPLNTEAFF.

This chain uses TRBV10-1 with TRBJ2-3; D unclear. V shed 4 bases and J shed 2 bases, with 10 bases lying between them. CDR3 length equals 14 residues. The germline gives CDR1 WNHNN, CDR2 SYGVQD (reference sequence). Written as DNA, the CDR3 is TGCGCCAGCAGTGCCAGGCTAGTCACAGATACGCAGTATTTT. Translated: CASSARLVTDTQYF.

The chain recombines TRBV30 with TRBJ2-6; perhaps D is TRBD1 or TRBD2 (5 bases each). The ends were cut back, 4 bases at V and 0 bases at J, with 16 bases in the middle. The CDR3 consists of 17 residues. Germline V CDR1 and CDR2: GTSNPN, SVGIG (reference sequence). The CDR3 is CAWTRDGWSSGANVLTF. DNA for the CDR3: TGTGCCTGGACCCGGGACGGCTGGAGCTCTGGGGCCAACGTCCTGACTTTC. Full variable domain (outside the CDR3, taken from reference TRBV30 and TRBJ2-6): SQTIHQWPATLVQPVGSPLSLECTVEGTSNPNLYWYRQAAGRGLQLLFYSVGIGQISSEVPQNLSASRPQDRQFILSSKKLLLSDSGFYLCAWTRDGWSSGANVLTFGAGSRLTVL.

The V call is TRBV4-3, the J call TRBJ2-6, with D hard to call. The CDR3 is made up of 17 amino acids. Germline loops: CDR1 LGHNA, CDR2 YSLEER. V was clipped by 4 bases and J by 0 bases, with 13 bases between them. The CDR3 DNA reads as TGCGCCAGCAGCCGAAGTCAGGTCAGCTCTGGGGCCAACGTCCTGACTTTC. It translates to CASSRSQVSSGANVLTF.

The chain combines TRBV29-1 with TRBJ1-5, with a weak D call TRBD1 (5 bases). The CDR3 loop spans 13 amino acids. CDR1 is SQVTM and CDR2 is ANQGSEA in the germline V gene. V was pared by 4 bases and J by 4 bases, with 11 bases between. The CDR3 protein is CSVAGGINQPQHF. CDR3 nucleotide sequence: TGCAGCGTTGCGGGGGGAATAAATCAGCCCCAGCATTTT.

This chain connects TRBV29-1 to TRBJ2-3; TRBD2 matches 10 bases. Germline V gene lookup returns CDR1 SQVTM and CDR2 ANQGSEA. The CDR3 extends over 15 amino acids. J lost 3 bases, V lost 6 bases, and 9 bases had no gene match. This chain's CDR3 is CSVKIAGGGTDTQYF. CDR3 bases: TGCAGCGTGAAAATAGCGGGAGGAGGGACAGATACGCAGTATTTT.

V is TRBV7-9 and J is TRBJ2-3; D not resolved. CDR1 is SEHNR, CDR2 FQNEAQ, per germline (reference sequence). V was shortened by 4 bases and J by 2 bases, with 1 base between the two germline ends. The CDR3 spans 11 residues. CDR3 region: CASSSTDTQYF. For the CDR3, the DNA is TGTGCCAGCAGCTCCACAGATACGCAGTATTTT.

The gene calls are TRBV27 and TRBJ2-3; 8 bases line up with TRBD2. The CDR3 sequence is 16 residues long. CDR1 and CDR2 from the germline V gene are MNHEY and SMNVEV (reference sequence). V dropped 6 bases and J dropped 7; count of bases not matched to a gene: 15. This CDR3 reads CASSRNSGLEVHTQYF. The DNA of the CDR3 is TGTGCCAGCAGCCGAAATTCGGGACTAGAAGTCCATACGCAGTATTTT.

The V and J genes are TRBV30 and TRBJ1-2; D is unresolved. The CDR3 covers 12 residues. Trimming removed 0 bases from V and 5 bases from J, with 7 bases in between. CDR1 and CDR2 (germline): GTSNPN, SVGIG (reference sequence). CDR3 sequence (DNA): TGTGCCTGGAGTGTACCAGTTTATGGCTACACCTTC. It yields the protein CAWSVPVYGYTF.

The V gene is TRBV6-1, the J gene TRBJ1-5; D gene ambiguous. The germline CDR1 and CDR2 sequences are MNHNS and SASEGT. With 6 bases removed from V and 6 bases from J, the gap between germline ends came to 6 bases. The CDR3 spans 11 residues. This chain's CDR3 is CASRDSQPQHF. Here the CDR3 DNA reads TGTGCCAGCAGGGATAGTCAGCCCCAGCATTTT.

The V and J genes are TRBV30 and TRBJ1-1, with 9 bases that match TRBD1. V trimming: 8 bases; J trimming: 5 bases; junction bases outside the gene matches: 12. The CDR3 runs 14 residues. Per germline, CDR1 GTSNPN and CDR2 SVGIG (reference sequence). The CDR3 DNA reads TGTGCCGGGCACAGGGGGCGAAGTAGTACTGAAGCTTTCTTT. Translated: CAGHRGRSSTEAFF.

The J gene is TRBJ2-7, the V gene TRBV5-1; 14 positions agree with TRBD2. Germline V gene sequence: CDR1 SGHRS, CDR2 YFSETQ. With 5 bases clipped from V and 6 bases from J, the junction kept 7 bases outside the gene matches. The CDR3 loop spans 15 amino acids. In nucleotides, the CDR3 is TGCGCCAGCAGATGGGGACTAGCGGGAGTACGCGAGCAGTACTTC. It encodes CASRWGLAGVREQYF.

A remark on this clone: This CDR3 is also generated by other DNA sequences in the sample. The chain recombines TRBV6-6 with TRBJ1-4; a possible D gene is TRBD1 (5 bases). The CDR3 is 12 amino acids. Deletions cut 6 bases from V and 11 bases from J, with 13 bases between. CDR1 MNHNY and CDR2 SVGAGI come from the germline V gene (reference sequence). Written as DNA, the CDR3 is TGTGCCAGCAGGGAGGGGAGGGTGAAACTGTTTTTT. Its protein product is CASREGRVKLFF.

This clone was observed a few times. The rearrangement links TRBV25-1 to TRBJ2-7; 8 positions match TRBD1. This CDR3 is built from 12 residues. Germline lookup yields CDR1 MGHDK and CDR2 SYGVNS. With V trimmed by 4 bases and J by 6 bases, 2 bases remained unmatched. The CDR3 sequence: CASSATGVEQYF. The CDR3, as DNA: TGTGCCAGCAGTGCGACAGGGGTCGAGCAGTACTTC.

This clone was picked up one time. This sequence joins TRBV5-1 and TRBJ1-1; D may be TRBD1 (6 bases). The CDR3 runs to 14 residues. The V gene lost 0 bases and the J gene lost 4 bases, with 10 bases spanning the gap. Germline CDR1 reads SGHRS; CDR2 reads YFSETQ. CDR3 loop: CASSLAGGGTEAFF. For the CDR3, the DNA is TGCGCCAGCAGCTTGGCGGGGGGCGGCACTGAAGCTTTCTTT. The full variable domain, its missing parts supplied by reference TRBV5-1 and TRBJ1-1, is KAGVTQTPRYLIKTRGQQVTLSCSPISGHRSVSWYQQTPGQGLQFLFEYFSETQRNKGNFPGRFSGRQFSNSRSEMNVSTLELGDSALYLCASSLAGGGTEAFFGQGTRLTVV.

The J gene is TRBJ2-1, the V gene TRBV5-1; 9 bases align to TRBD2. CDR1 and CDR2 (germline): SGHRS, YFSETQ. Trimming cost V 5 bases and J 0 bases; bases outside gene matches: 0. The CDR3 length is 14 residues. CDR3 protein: CASSSGSSYNEQFF. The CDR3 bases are TGCGCCAGCAGTAGCGGGAGCTCCTACAATGAGCAGTTCTTC.

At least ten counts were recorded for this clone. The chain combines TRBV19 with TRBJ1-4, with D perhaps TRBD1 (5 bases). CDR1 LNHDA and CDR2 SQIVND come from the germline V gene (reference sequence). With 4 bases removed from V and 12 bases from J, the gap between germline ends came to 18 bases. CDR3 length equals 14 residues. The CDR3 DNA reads TGTGCCAGTAGTAGGGGACGGCCTTTCGGGGAACTGTTTTTT. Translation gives CASSRGRPFGELFF.